What follows is one T cell receptor beta chain and its context. A much bigger clone sits one base away, suggesting this may be a read error. Authors of the study amplified TCR beta CDR3 regions from RNA transcripts. The primer set for the first-round RT-PCR of the TCR CDR3 was HTBI. TCRdb re-called the multiplex PCR reads with MiXCR, one entry per CDR3 protein. The sample yields some 320,000 distinct CDR3 sequences, roughly 13% seen once. Each diagnosis was grounded in clinical symptoms, serum thyroxine and TRAb, thyroid ultrasound, and orbital computed tomography. The CDR3 is made up of 16 amino acids. Germline CDR1 reads SGHTA; CDR2 reads FQGNSA. This entry is derived from a study of T cells in Graves' hyperthyroidism and ophthalmopathy.

The receptor comes from a woman aged 35 to 49 with Graves' ophthalmopathy. Sequencing was performed on blood. The chain is built from TRBV7-2 and TRBJ2-1; TRBD2 agrees at 14 bases. CDR3 loop: CAGSLGLAGGLNEQFF. CDR3 bases: TGTGCCGGCAGCCTTGGACTAGCGGGGGGTCTCAATGAGCAGTTCTTC. Variable domain in full (rest from reference TRBV7-2 and TRBJ2-1): GAGVSQSPSNKVTEKGKDVELRCDPISGHTALYWYRQSLGQGLEFLIYFQGNSAPDKSGLPSDRFSAERTGGSVSTLTIQRTQQEDSAVYLCAGSLGLAGGLNEQFFGPGTRLTVL.